These 20 T cell receptor beta chains were sequenced from one sample in a study of identical twins (dated by TCRdb to 2015 to 2016). The protocol used for the library was 5' RACE. Sequencing was carried out with an Illumina HiSeq 2000. TCRdb applied fastp at Q25 and MiXCR to the public reads, then kept only in-frame beta chains. Each CDR3 protein gets just one entry, which takes the most common genes and DNA from the rows behind it. This sample is represented by about 530,000 distinct CDR3 sequences; under 25% of them were singletons. About 0.48% of the sample is taken by the ten largest. These records were also assigned to another study, of yellow fever vaccine responses in identical twins.

Sequencing used CD4+ T cells sorted from blood. These TCRs come from a woman aged 18-30 years in good health.

This clonotype was observed a few times. CDR3 residues: CASSLAGAGVPSGANVLTF. For the CDR3, the DNA is TGTGCCAGCAGCTTAGCGGGGGCGGGGGTCCCCTCCGGGGCCAACGTCCTGACTTTC. J is TRBJ2-6 and V is TRBV7-2; TRBD2 might be the D (7 bases). Germline CDR1 reads SGHTA; CDR2 reads FQGNSA. This CDR3 is built from 19 residues. The V end was cut by 0 bases, the J end by 4 bases, with 19 bases between.

This clonotype was observed a handful of times. The V call is TRBV5-1, the J call TRBJ2-1; 8 bases line up with TRBD2. V lost 4 bases and J lost 3; bases outside the gene matches: 6. Germline lookup yields CDR1 SGHRS and CDR2 YFSETQ. This CDR3 region has 15 residues. The DNA of the CDR3 is TGCGCCAGCAGCCCGGCGGCGGGAGGCTACAATGAGCAGTTCTTC. It specifies CASSPAAGGYNEQFF.

The chain joins TRBV6-1 to TRBJ2-1; TRBD2 aligns across 13 bases. Germline V gene data show CDR1 as MNHNS and CDR2 as SASEGT. V shed 6 bases and J 3 bases; nucleotides not matched to a gene: 14. The CDR3 runs to 19 residues. CDR3 in DNA: TGTGCCAGCAGACGGGAACCCACTAGCGGGAGGGCCCTCTACAATGAGCAGTTCTTC. Its translation: CASRREPTSGRALYNEQFF.

This clonotype was seen a handful of times. V usage is TRBV4-1 and J usage is TRBJ2-5, with a possible D match to TRBD1 (6 bases). V was cut by 1 base and J by 2 bases, with 11 bases left in between. This CDR3 has 15 amino acids. Germline values: CDR1 MGHRA, CDR2 YSYEKL. The CDR3 nucleotides are TGCGCCAGCAGCCAAGGGACAGCGGATCAAGAGACCCAGTACTTC. Its protein product is CASSQGTADQETQYF.

This clonotype was seen a handful of times. The chain combines TRBV2 with TRBJ2-3; D assignment may be TRBD1 or TRBD2 (5 bases each). Germline lookup yields CDR1 SNHLY and CDR2 FYNNEI. CDR3 length equals 15 residues. V lost 7 bases and J 0 bases, leaving 14 bases between the germline ends. Written as DNA, the CDR3 is TGTGCCAGCACCGGGACCAGAAGTAGCACAGATACGCAGTATTTT. Protein product: CASTGTRSSTDTQYF.

This clonotype was seen a handful of times. J is TRBJ2-1 and V is TRBV3-1; 11 positions agree with TRBD1. Germline lookup yields CDR1 LGHDT and CDR2 YNNKEL (reference sequence). The ends lost 1 base at V and 2 bases at J; junction bases unmatched: 10. The CDR3 loop spans 19 amino acids. CDR3 coding DNA: TGTGCCAGCAGCCAAGGGCGGGGAAGGACAGGGGGCGCCTACAATGAGCAGTTCTTC. Its translation: CASSQGRGRTGGAYNEQFF.

This clonotype was seen more than once but under ten times. The chain uses TRBV6-2 or TRBV6-3 and TRBJ2-5; the D gene is possibly TRBD2 (6 bases). In germline, CDR1 is MNHEY, CDR2 SVGEGT. Trimming took off 7 bases at V and 5 bases at J, with 17 bases between the two ends. This CDR3 has 14 amino acids. The CDR3 sequence is CASKGAGVYETQYF. The CDR3, as DNA: TGTGCCAGCAAAGGAGCGGGTGTTTACGAGACCCAGTACTTC.

This clonotype was counted a few times. The V and J genes are TRBV9 and TRBJ2-1; 7 bases are a match to TRBD1. V lost 2 bases and J lost 8; bases outside the gene matches: 7. The length of the CDR3 is 14 residues. From germline, CDR1 is SGDLS and CDR2 YYNGEE. Written as DNA, the CDR3 is TGTGCCAGCAGCGTCAGGGGGTCTTCGGATGAGCAGTTCTTC. Translated: CASSVRGSSDEQFF.

This clonotype has just a few counts. V is TRBV28 and J is TRBJ2-7; perhaps TRBD2 as D (7 bases). The CDR3 runs to 14 residues. V lost 5 bases and J lost 3, with 14 bases in between. Germline V gene lookup returns CDR1 MDHEN and CDR2 SYDVKM. The CDR3 region has the DNA TGTGCCAGCAGTCCCGGGGGGCCCAGCTACGAGCAGTACTTC. Translating gives CASSPGGPSYEQYF.

This rearrangement joins TRBV20-1 to TRBJ2-3; tentative D call: TRBD2 (6 bases). The CDR3 loop spans 14 amino acids. CDR1 DFQATT and CDR2 SNEGSKA come from the germline V gene (reference sequence). V was shortened by 6 bases and J by 2 bases, with 15 bases between the two germline ends. The CDR3 here is CSALARGSTDTQYF. CDR3 in DNA: TGCAGTGCCCTAGCCCGGGGGTCCACAGATACGCAGTATTTT.

This clonotype was counted between two and nine times. The chain is built from TRBV20-1 and TRBJ2-4; TRBD2 matches at 10 bases. V lost 5 bases and J lost 7; bases outside the gene matches: 8. The length of the CDR3 is 14 residues. Germline loops: CDR1 DFQATT, CDR2 SNEGSKA (reference sequence). The DNA for the CDR3 is TGCAGTGCTGGAAGACCTAGCGGGAGCAACATTCAGTACTTC. Protein product: CSAGRPSGSNIQYF.

The CDR3: CSARLAGSNTGELFF. The DNA of the CDR3 is TGCAGTGCTAGACTAGCGGGATCCAACACCGGGGAGCTGTTTTTT. The J gene is TRBJ2-2, the V gene TRBV20-1, with TRBD2 matching 9 bases. V dropped 2 bases and J dropped 2; count of bases not matched to a gene: 3. CDR3 length: 15 amino acids. Per germline, CDR1 DFQATT and CDR2 SNEGSKA (reference sequence).

The chain joins TRBV12-3 or TRBV12-4 to TRBJ2-7; 8 positions match TRBD1. The CDR3 loop spans 15 amino acids. After removal of 5 bases from V and 7 bases from J, the junction contained 13 bases not matched to a gene. The CDR3 nucleotides are TGTGCCAGCAGTATTCCCGGGACAGGTACCGGAGAGCAGTACTTC. Protein: CASSIPGTGTGEQYF.

V usage is TRBV5-1 and J usage is TRBJ2-3; 8 positions match TRBD2. This CDR3 comprises 13 residues. The V segment lost 3 bases and the J segment 5 bases; nucleotides outside the gene matches: 2. Germline loops: CDR1 SGHRS, CDR2 YFSETQ. DNA for the CDR3: TGCGCCAGCAGCTCACTAGCGGAAGATACGCAGTATTTT. It codes for CASSSLAEDTQYF.

This clonotype was counted a few times. The chain recombines TRBV5-5 with TRBJ1-2, with D unresolved. V lost 1 base and J 3 bases, leaving 13 bases between the germline ends. From germline, CDR1 is SGHKS and CDR2 YYEKEE (reference sequence). This CDR3 has 15 amino acids. The chain's CDR3 is CASSLFVEKDYGYTF. CDR3 sequence (DNA): TGTGCCAGCAGCTTGTTTGTCGAGAAGGACTATGGCTACACCTTC.

The rearrangement uses TRBV2 and TRBJ2-5; 8 bases are shared with TRBD1. The CDR3 spans 17 residues. From germline, CDR1 is SNHLY and CDR2 FYNNEI. V dropped 5 bases and J dropped 4; count of bases not matched to a gene: 15. The CDR3 loop reads CASSSLRTGIFRETQYF. The DNA of the CDR3 is TGTGCCAGCAGTTCATTGCGGACAGGGATTTTTCGAGAGACCCAGTACTTC. The full variable domain, in which reference TRBV2 and TRBJ2-5 provide the parts outside the CDR3, is EPEVTQTPSHQVTQMGQEVILRCVPISNHLYFYWYRQILGQKVEFLVSFYNNEISEKSEIFDDQFSVERPDGSNFTLKIRSTKLEDSAMYFCASSSLRTGIFRETQYFGPGTRLLVL.

This clonotype was detected only a few times. The CDR3 DNA follows: TGTGCCAGCAACCGACAGAACACTGAAGCTTTCTTT. Translating it yields CASNRQNTEAFF. The chain recombines TRBV7-9 with TRBJ1-1; D gene unclear. Trimming pared 7 bases from V and 1 base from J, leaving 7 bases between. The CDR3 loop spans 12 amino acids. Germline CDR1 reads SEHNR; CDR2 reads FQNEAQ (reference sequence).

The genes are TRBV20-1 and TRBJ2-1; D is undetermined. Trimming left V 3 bases short and J 7 bases short, with 13 bases between. Looked up from germline, CDR1 is DFQATT and CDR2 is SNEGSKA (reference sequence). The CDR3 is 13 residues long. This CDR3 reads CSASRASTNEQFF. CDR3 nucleotide sequence: TGCAGTGCTAGTAGGGCTTCTACTAATGAGCAGTTCTTC.

The table lists this clonotype with a few counts. The chain recombines TRBV12-3 or TRBV12-4 with TRBJ2-3; D is possibly TRBD1 (6 bases). Between the trimmed V and J ends, which lost 3 bases and 6 bases, there was a span of 16 bases. The CDR3 is 15 amino acids. The DNA of the CDR3 is TGTGCCAGCAGTTTGAGGGCAGGGGTTTGGGATACGCAGTATTTT. Translation gives CASSLRAGVWDTQYF.

This rearrangement joins TRBV24-1 to TRBJ2-7; no firm D call. V was trimmed by 3 bases and J by 2 bases, leaving 28 bases between them. From germline, CDR1 is KGHDR and CDR2 SFDVKD. CDR3 length equals 20 residues. CDR3 sequence (DNA): TGTGCCACCAGTGATGGCAACCAAGGACGGTTTAGGACGGAAACCTACGAGCAGTACGTC. It translates to CATSDGNQGRFRTETYEQYV.